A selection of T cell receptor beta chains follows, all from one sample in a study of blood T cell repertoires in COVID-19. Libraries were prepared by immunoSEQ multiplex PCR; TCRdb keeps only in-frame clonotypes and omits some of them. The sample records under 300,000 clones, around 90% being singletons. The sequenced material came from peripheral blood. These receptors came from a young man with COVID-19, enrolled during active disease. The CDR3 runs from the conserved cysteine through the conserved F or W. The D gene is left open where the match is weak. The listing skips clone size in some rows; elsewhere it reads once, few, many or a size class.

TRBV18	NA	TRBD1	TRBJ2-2	CASSNTGTGSYTGELFF	TGTGCCAGCTCCAACACCGGGACAGGGTCCTACACCGGGGAGCTGTTTTTT
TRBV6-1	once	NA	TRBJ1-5	CASSENYRVSSLQPQHF	TGTGCCAGCAGTGAGAATTACAGGGTTTCATCTTTACAGCCCCAGCATTTT
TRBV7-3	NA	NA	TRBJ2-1	CASSFQGIEQFF	TGTGCCAGCAGCTTCCAGGGGATTGAGCAGTTCTTC
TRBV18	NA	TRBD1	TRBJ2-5	CASSPGTEQETQYF	TGTGCCAGCTCACCAGGGACAGAGCAAGAGACCCAGTACTTC
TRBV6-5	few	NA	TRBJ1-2	CASSYSIPRDYGYTF	TGTGCCAGCAGTTACTCGATACCCAGGGACTATGGCTACACCTTC
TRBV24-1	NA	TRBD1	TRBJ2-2	CATSPGTDNTGELFF	TGTGCCACCAGCCCTGGGACAGATAACACCGGGGAGCTGTTTTTT
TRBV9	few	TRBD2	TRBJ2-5	CASSVGLAGPRLETQYF	TGTGCCAGCAGCGTAGGACTAGCGGGGCCCCGCCTGGAGACCCAGTACTTC
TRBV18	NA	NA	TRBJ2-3	CASSPGGPDTQYF	TGTGCCAGCTCACCAGGAGGGCCGGATACGCAGTATTTT
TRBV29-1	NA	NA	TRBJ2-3	CSVVGRVVDTQYF	TGCAGCGTTGTAGGCCGGGTCGTCGATACGCAGTATTTT
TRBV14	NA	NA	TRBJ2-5	CASSQVGGETQYF	TGTGCCAGCAGCCAAGTCGGGGGAGAGACCCAGTACTTC
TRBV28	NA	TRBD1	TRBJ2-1	CASSVRGQNNEQFF	TGTGCCAGCAGTGTCAGGGGGCAGAACAATGAGCAGTTCTTC
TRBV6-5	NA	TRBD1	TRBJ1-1	CASSLTGGYTEAFF	TGTGCCAGCAGCTTAACAGGGGGGTACACTGAAGCTTTCTTT
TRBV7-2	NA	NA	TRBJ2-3	CASSARGATDTQYF	TGTGCCAGCAGCGCCCGGGGGGCCACAGATACGCAGTATTTT
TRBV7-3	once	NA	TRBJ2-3	CASREGPGASTDTQYF	TGTGCCAGCAGAGAGGGGCCAGGGGCCAGCACAGATACGCAGTATTTT
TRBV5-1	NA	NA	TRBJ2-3	CASRASRGPRAGGTDTQYF	TGCGCCAGCAGGGCCTCGCGGGGCCCCCGGGCCGGGGGCACAGATACGCAGTATTTT
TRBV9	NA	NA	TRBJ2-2	CASSVGPGSGELFF	TGTGCCAGCAGCGTAGGGCCAGGTTCCGGGGAGCTGTTTTTT
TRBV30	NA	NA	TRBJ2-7	CAWSTGISYEQYF	TGTGCCTGGAGTACCGGGATTTCCTACGAGCAGTACTTC
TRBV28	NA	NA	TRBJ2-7	CASSPYNGYSYEQYF	TGTGCCAGCAGCCCCTATAACGGTTACTCCTACGAGCAGTACTTC
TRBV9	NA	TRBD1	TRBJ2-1	CASSVEGQGLNEQFF	TGTGCCAGCAGCGTAGAGGGACAGGGGCTAAATGAGCAGTTCTTC
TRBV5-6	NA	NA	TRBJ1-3	CASSLERGNTIYF	TGTGCCAGCAGCCTAGAAAGGGGGAACACCATATATTTT
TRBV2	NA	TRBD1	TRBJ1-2	CASRETGDTYGYTF	TGTGCCAGCAGAGAGACAGGGGACACCTATGGCTACACCTTC
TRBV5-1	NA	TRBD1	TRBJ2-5	CASRPGTGGETQYF	TGCGCCAGCAGACCCGGGACAGGGGGGGAGACCCAGTACTTC
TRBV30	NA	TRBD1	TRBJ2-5	CAWSQGQGYSETQYF	TGTGCCTGGAGTCAAGGACAGGGCTATAGCGAGACCCAGTACTTC
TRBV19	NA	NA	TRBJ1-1	CASSIGGGGEAFF	TGTGCCAGTAGTATAGGGGGCGGGGGTGAAGCTTTCTTT
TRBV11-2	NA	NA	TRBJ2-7	CASSVITGSYEQYF	TGTGCCAGCAGCGTCATAACAGGATCCTACGAGCAGTACTTC
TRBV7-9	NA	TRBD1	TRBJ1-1	CASSLEFQGAGAEAFF	TGTGCCAGCAGCTTAGAGTTCCAGGGGGCCGGGGCTGAAGCTTTCTTT
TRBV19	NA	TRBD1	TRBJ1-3	CASSTPGQGGNTIYF	TGTGCCAGTAGTACCCCCGGACAGGGGGGAAACACCATATATTTT
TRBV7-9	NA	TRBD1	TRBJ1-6	CASSPGQGGNSPLHF	TGTGCCAGCAGCCCTGGACAGGGCGGTAATTCACCCCTCCACTTT
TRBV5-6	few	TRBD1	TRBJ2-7	CASSLVPGGKTIREQYF	TGTGCCAGCAGCTTGGTCCCAGGGGGAAAGACTATTCGCGAGCAGTACTTC
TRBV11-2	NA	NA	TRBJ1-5	CASSLVSTGRKCQPQHF	TGTGCCAGCAGCTTAGTTTCAACAGGGCGGAAGTGTCAGCCCCAGCATTTT
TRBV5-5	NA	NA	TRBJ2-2	CASVGAFGAGELFF	TGTGCCAGCGTGGGGGCCTTCGGAGCCGGGGAGCTGTTTTTT
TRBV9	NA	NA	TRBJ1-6	CASSLAQGNSPLHF	TGTGCCAGCAGCCTTGCTCAGGGGAATTCACCCCTCCACTTT
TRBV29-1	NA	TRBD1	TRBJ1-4	CSVGGRPGGTNEKLFF	TGCAGCGTTGGAGGTCGCCCAGGGGGGACTAATGAAAAACTGTTTTTT
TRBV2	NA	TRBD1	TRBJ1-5	CASTLQGQYQPQHF	TGTGCCAGTACCTTACAGGGACAGTATCAGCCCCAGCATTTT
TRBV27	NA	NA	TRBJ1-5	CASSPLGQSYSNQPQHF	TGTGCCAGCAGTCCACTCGGACAGAGTTATAGCAATCAGCCCCAGCATTTT
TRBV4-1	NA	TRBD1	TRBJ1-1	CASQDRQSEAFF	TGCGCCAGCCAGGACAGGCAGAGCGAAGCTTTCTTT
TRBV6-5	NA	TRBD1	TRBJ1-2	CASSPTGYGYTF	TGTGCCAGCAGCCCGACAGGGTATGGCTACACCTTC
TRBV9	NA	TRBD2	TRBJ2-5	CASSPTAGGQETQYF	TGTGCCAGCAGCCCGACAGCGGGGGGCCAAGAGACCCAGTACTTC
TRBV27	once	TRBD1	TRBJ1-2	CASSPETGAAGYTF	TGTGCCAGCAGTCCAGAGACAGGGGCGGCTGGCTACACCTTC
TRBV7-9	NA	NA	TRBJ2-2	CASSRDTGELFF	TGTGCCAGCAGCCGAGACACCGGGGAGCTGTTTTTT
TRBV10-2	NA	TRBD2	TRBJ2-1	CATLTGAGGVNEQFF	TGCGCCACCCTGACGGGTGCGGGGGGAGTCAATGAGCAGTTCTTC
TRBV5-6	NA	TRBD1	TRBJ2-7	CASRETGGAYEQYF	TGTGCCAGCAGGGAGACAGGGGGCGCCTACGAGCAGTACTTC
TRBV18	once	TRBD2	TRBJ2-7	CASSPPRGLAGYEQYF	TGTGCCAGCTCACCACCAAGGGGACTAGCTGGTTACGAGCAGTACTTC
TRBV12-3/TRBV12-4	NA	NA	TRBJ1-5	CASGGISNQPQHF	TGTGCCAGCGGCGGGATTAGCAATCAGCCCCAGCATTTT
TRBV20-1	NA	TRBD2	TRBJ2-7	CSASPAKAGGWEQYF	TGCAGTGCTAGTCCCGCTAAAGCGGGGGGGTGGGAGCAGTACTTC
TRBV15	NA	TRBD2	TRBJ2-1	CATSRPTSGWQFF	TGTGCCACCAGCAGGCCTACTAGCGGGTGGCAGTTCTTC
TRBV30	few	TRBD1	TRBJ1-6	CAWDRVNSPLHF	TGTGCCTGGGACAGGGTTAATTCACCCCTCCACTTT
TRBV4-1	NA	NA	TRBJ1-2	CASSQEPDRNYGYTF	TGCGCCAGCAGCCAAGAACCAGACAGGAACTATGGCTACACCTTC
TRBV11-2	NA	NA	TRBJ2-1	CASSYAGRPYEQFF	TGTGCCAGCAGCTACGCGGGGCGCCCTTATGAGCAGTTCTTC
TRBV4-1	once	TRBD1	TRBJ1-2	CASSQAPTGRSFYGYTF	TGCGCCAGCAGCCAAGCCCCGACAGGGAGAAGTTTCTATGGCTACACCTTC
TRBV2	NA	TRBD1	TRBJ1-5	CASRKTGDNQPQHF	TGTGCCAGCAGGAAGACAGGGGACAATCAGCCCCAGCATTTT
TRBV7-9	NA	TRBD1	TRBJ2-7	CASSPTRGLYEQYF	TGTGCCAGCAGCCCAACCAGGGGGCTCTACGAGCAGTACTTC
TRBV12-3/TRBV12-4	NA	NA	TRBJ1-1	CASSVNGRDAFF	TGTGCCAGCAGCGTAAATGGGAGGGATGCTTTCTTT
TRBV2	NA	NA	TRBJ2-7	CASSRDTTYEQYF	TGTGCCAGCAGCCGGGACACCACCTACGAGCAGTACTTC
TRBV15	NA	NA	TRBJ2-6	CATSRGGRTGANVLTF	TGTGCCACCAGCAGAGGGGGCAGGACTGGGGCCAACGTCCTGACTTTC
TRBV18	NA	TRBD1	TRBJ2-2	CASSPTSGTANTGELFF	TGTGCCAGCTCACCAACTTCCGGGACAGCGAACACCGGGGAGCTGTTTTTT
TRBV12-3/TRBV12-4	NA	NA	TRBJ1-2	CASSYGGTTYTF	TGTGCCAGCAGTTACGGGGGAACGACCTACACCTTC